A selection of T cell receptor beta chains follows, all from one sample in a study of molecular identifiers for immune sequencing clone quantification. TCRdb re-called the PCR reads with MiXCR, one entry per CDR3 protein. The repertoire includes under 65,000 distinct CDR3 sequences, approximately 25% of them detected once, and around 2% sits in the top ten. Input material: naive CD8+ T cells from blood, with Jurkat cell RNA spiked in. Receptor source: a human donor in good health. Some libraries in this study had Jurkat cell RNA spiked in. Both conserved end residues are part of each CDR3. Fields, in order: clone size, V gene, J gene, D gene, CDR3 protein, CDR3 DNA. D genes are given only for firm matches. The size field is filled for only some rows; it gives once, few, many or a size class.

>many|TRBV6-6|TRBJ2-1|.
CASSLFLGADEQFF
TGTGCCAGCAGTTTGTTTCTGGGGGCGGATGAGCAGTTCTTC
>few|TRBV7-9|TRBJ2-1|.
CASSRDAYNEQFF
TGTGCCAGCAGCCGGGACGCCTACAATGAGCAGTTCTTC
>many|TRBV29-1|TRBJ2-7|TRBD2
CSVELGTSGGYEQYF
TGCAGCGTTGAACTCGGGACTAGCGGGGGTTACGAGCAGTACTTC
>many|TRBV29-1|TRBJ2-7|.
CSATTGTAPYEQYF
TGCAGCGCCACCACCGGGACTGCCCCCTACGAGCAGTACTTC
>many|TRBV7-9|TRBJ2-2|.
CASSDPNEAGELFF
TGTGCCAGCAGCGACCCCAACGAGGCCGGGGAGCTGTTTTTT
>.|TRBV30|TRBJ2-7|.
CAWSSFRLPEQYF
TGTGCCTGGAGTTCTTTTCGGTTACCCGAGCAGTACTTC
>many|TRBV7-2|TRBJ2-7|.
CASSLETSYEQYF
TGTGCCAGCAGCTTGGAGACATCGTACGAGCAGTACTTC
>few|TRBV11-2|TRBJ1-4|TRBD1
CASSPGGGEDRGGKLFF
TGTGCCAGCAGCCCGGGAGGGGGCGAAGATCGCGGCGGAAAACTGTTTTTT
>many|TRBV5-6|TRBJ2-5|TRBD2
CASSLLAGDQETQYF
TGTGCCAGCAGCTTGCTAGCGGGGGACCAAGAGACCCAGTACTTC
>few|TRBV28|TRBJ1-5|.
CASSFLGSSNQPQHF
TGTGCCAGCAGTTTTTTGGGCAGTAGCAATCAGCCCCAGCATTTT
>many|TRBV13|TRBJ2-7|.
CASSLVAYEQYF
TGTGCCAGCAGCCTAGTCGCTTACGAGCAGTACTTC
>many|TRBV24-1|TRBJ2-1|.
CATSDGDNEQFF
TGTGCCACCAGTGATGGGGACAATGAGCAGTTCTTC
>many|TRBV4-3|TRBJ1-3|.
CASSMLQGLGNTIYF
TGCGCCAGCAGCATGCTACAGGGACTCGGAAACACCATATATTTT
>many|TRBV5-1|TRBJ1-1|TRBD1
CASSSGTGLTEAFF
TGCGCCAGCAGCTCTGGGACAGGATTGACTGAAGCTTTCTTT
>.|TRBV12-3/TRBV12-4|TRBJ2-5|.
CASRELGSGTQYF
TGTGCCAGTAGGGAGCTAGGGTCGGGGACCCAGTACTTC
>many|TRBV5-1|TRBJ1-1|.
CASSLKSGDKNTEAFF
TGCGCCAGCAGCCTTAAATCCGGGGATAAAAACACTGAAGCTTTCTTT
>many|TRBV29-1|TRBJ2-1|.
CSVVPFAQNNEQFF
TGCAGCGTTGTCCCATTCGCACAGAACAATGAGCAGTTCTTC
>many|TRBV7-9|TRBJ1-1|TRBD1
CAGDRENTEAFF
TGTGCCGGGGACAGGGAGAACACTGAAGCTTTCTTT
>many|TRBV19|TRBJ2-2|.
CASSRFNTAVGELFF
TGTGCCAGTAGTAGGTTTAACACCGCCGTCGGGGAGCTGTTTTTT
>.|TRBV12-3/TRBV12-4|TRBJ2-1|TRBD1
CASSPTGGSYNEQFF
TGTGCCAGCAGCCCGACAGGGGGTTCCTACAATGAGCAGTTCTTC
>.|TRBV30|TRBJ2-3|.
CAWKRGVAALSSTDTQYF
TGTGCCTGGAAGAGGGGAGTAGCGGCGTTATCTAGCACAGATACGCAGTATTTT
>many|TRBV12-3/TRBV12-4|TRBJ2-3|.
CASSSPFEGWALGDTQYF
TGTGCCAGCAGTTCCCCGTTTGAAGGTTGGGCGCTTGGGGATACGCAGTATTTT
>.|TRBV9|TRBJ1-1|.
CASSQYPGLHTEAFF
TGTGCCAGCAGCCAATACCCTGGACTGCATACTGAAGCTTTCTTT
>many|TRBV6-5|TRBJ2-7|.
CASSGEPQEQYF
TGTGCCAGCAGTGGCGAACCACAGGAGCAGTACTTC
>.|TRBV6-2/TRBV6-3|TRBJ2-7|.
CASSRGGSSYEQYF
TGTGCCAGCAGTCGCGGAGGGAGCTCCTACGAGCAGTACTTC
>many|TRBV7-3|TRBJ2-2|.
CASSPQGPGELFF
TGTGCCAGCAGCCCTCAGGGCCCCGGGGAGCTGTTTTTT
>many|TRBV3-2|TRBJ2-3|.
CASIPKGGPKGTDTQYF
TGTGCCAGCATCCCAAAGGGAGGGCCGAAAGGGACAGATACGCAGTATTTT
>many|TRBV6-6|TRBJ2-1|.
CASSSQGDEQFF
TGTGCCAGCAGTTCCCAGGGCGATGAGCAGTTCTTC
>many|TRBV20-1|TRBJ2-3|.
CSAPALTDTQYF
TGCAGTGCTCCCGCTCTGACAGATACGCAGTATTTT
>many|TRBV14|TRBJ1-1|.
CASSHSHWVVGSENTEAFF
TGTGCCAGCAGCCATTCTCACTGGGTGGTGGGCAGTGAGAACACTGAAGCTTTCTTT
>few|TRBV7-2|TRBJ2-1|TRBD2
CASSLARGALLNEQFF
TGTGCCAGCAGCTTAGCGCGGGGGGCCTTGCTCAATGAGCAGTTCTTC
>once|TRBV19|TRBJ2-5|.
CASSRQEPQYF
TGTGCCAGTAGTAGACAAGAGCCCCAGTACTTC
>many|TRBV7-2|TRBJ2-1|TRBD2
CASSLAPLAGAYNEQFF
TGTGCCAGCAGCTTAGCGCCGCTAGCGGGGGCTTACAATGAGCAGTTCTTC
>many|TRBV6-6|TRBJ2-6|.
CASSPDSPGANVLTF
TGTGCCAGCAGCCCGGACAGCCCAGGGGCCAACGTCCTGACTTTC
>many|TRBV12-3/TRBV12-4|TRBJ2-6|.
CASSGANGANVLTF
TGTGCCAGCAGTGGAGCAAATGGGGCCAACGTCCTGACTTTC
>many|TRBV10-3|TRBJ1-5|.
CAISESSVSNQPQHF
TGTGCCATCAGTGAGTCCTCGGTCAGCAATCAGCCCCAGCATTTT
>many|TRBV12-3/TRBV12-4|TRBJ1-1|.
CASSPPDRNTEAFF
TGTGCCAGCAGTCCACCGGACAGGAACACTGAAGCTTTCTTT
>many|TRBV27|TRBJ1-2|TRBD1
CASGETGGFSNYTF
TGTGCCAGCGGGGAGACAGGGGGCTTCTCGAACTACACCTTC
>many|TRBV20-1|TRBJ2-7|TRBD1
CSARDPHRGQGDRYEQYF
TGCAGTGCTAGAGATCCCCACCGAGGACAGGGGGACCGCTACGAGCAGTACTTC
>few|TRBV30|TRBJ2-7|.
CAWSGPPGRYSYEQYF
TGTGCCTGGAGTGGGCCCCCGGGACGGTACTCCTACGAGCAGTACTTC
>.|TRBV6-6|TRBJ1-1|.
CASSYPDGYMNTEAFF
TGTGCCAGCAGTTACCCGGACGGATACATGAACACTGAAGCTTTCTTT
>many|TRBV24-1|TRBJ2-2|.
CATTMTGNTGELFF
TGTGCCACCACGATGACAGGAAACACCGGGGAGCTGTTTTTT
>many|TRBV19|TRBJ2-2|.
CASSITRNTGELFF
TGTGCCAGTAGTATAACGCGGAACACCGGGGAGCTGTTTTTT
>many|TRBV9|TRBJ1-1|.
CASSPGNTEAFF
TGTGCCAGCAGTCCAGGGAACACTGAAGCTTTCTTT
>.|TRBV18|TRBJ2-5|TRBD2
CASSPPLAGALQETQYF
TGTGCCAGCTCACCACCCTTAGCGGGGGCTCTCCAAGAGACCCAGTACTTC
>few|TRBV5-8|TRBJ2-5|.
CASSLRDAQETQYF
TGTGCCAGCAGCCTCCGGGACGCCCAAGAGACCCAGTACTTC
>many|TRBV5-1|TRBJ1-1|TRBD1
CASSLDRARTEAFF
TGCGCCAGCAGCCTCGACAGGGCTCGCACTGAAGCTTTCTTT
>many|TRBV6-2/TRBV6-3|TRBJ2-7|TRBD1
CASRPDPGQYLRADF
TGTGCCAGCAGACCCGACCCGGGACAGTATCTACGAGCTGACTTC
>many|TRBV7-2|TRBJ2-5|TRBD2
CASSLEELGLAGGRQETQYF
TGTGCCAGCAGCTTAGAGGAGTTGGGACTAGCGGGGGGGAGGCAAGAGACCCAGTACTTC
>.|TRBV12-3/TRBV12-4|TRBJ1-6|.
CASSDGGGNNSPLHF
TGTGCCAGCAGTGACGGGGGGGGCAATAATTCACCCCTCCACTTT
>few|TRBV12-3/TRBV12-4|TRBJ2-5|.
CASSLARDGQETQYF
TGTGCCAGCAGTTTAGCTCGGGACGGGCAAGAGACCCAGTACTTC